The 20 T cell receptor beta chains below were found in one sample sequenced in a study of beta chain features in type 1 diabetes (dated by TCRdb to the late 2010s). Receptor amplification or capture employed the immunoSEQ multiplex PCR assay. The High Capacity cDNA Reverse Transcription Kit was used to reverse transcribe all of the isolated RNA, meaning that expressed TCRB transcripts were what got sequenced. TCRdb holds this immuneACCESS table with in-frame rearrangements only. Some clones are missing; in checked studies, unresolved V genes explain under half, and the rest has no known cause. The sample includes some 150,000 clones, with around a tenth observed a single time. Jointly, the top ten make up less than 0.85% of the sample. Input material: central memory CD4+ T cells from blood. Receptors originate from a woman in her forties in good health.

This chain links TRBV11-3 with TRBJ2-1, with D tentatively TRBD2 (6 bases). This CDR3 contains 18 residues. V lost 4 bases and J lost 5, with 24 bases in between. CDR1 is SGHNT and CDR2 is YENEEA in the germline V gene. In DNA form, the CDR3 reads TGTGCCAGCAGCTCAATGGGGGGTGGAATAGCGGCTAACAATGAGCAGTTCTTC. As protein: CASSSMGGGIAANNEQFF.

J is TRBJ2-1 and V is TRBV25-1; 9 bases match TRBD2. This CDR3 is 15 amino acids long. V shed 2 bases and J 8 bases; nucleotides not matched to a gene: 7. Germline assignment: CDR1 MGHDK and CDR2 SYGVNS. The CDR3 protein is CASSEVGGGGHEQFF. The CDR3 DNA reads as TGTGCCAGCAGTGAAGTGGGCGGGGGGGGTCATGAGCAGTTCTTC.

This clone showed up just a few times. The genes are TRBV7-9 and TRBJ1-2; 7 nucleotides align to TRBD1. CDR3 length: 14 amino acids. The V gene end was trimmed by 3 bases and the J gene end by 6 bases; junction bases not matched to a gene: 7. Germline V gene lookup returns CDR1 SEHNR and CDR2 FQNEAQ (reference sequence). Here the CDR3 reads CASSFTGADHGYTF. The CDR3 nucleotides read TGTGCCAGCAGCTTTACAGGGGCTGACCATGGCTACACCTTC.

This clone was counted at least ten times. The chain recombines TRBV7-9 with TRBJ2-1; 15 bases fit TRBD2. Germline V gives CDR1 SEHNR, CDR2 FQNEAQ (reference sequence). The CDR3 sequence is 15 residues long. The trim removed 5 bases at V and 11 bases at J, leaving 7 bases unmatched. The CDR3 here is CASSPTGTSGGKQFF. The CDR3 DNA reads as TGTGCCAGCAGCCCCACCGGGACTAGCGGGGGGAAGCAGTTCTTC. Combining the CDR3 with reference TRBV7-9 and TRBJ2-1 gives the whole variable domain DTGVSQNPRHKITKRGQNVTFRCDPISEHNRLYWYRQTLGQGPEFLTYFQNEAQLEKSRLLSDRFSAERPKGSFSTLEIQRTEQGDSAMYLCASSPTGTSGGKQFFGPGTRLTVL.

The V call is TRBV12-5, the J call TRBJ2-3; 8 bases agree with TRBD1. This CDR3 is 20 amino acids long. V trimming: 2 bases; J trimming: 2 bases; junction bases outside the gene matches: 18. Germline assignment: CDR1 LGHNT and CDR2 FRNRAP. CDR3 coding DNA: TGTGCTAGTGGTTTGTCTCGCTCCGGTTCCAGGGGGCTATTCACAGATACGCAGTATTTT. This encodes CASGLSRSGSRGLFTDTQYF.

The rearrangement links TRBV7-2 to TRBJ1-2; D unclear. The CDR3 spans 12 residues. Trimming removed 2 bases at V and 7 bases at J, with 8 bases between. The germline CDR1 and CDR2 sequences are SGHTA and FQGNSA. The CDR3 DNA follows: TGTGCCAGCAGCTTACCAGTCAGTGGCTACACCTTC. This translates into CASSLPVSGYTF.

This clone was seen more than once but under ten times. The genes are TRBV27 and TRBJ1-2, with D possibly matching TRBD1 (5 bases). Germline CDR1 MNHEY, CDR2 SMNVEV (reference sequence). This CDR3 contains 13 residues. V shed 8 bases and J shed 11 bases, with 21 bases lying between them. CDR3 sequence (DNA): TGTGCCAGCTCGGAACCAGGGAGGGTAACGTACACCTTC. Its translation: CASSEPGRVTYTF.

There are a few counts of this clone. This chain's CDR3 is CATSRRSSGETQYF. CDR3 bases: TGTGCCACCAGCAGGCGGTCTAGCGGAGAGACCCAGTACTTC. The genes are TRBV15 and TRBJ2-5; 7 nucleotides line up with TRBD2. The CDR3 length is 14 residues. Unmatched junction bases numbered 5, after V lost 3 bases and J lost 4 bases. Germline V lookup: CDR1 LNHNV, CDR2 YYDKDF (reference sequence).

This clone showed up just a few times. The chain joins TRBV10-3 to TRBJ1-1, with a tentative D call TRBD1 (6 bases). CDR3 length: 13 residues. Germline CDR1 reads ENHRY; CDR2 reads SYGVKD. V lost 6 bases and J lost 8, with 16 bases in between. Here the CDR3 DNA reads TGTGCCATCAGCGCGACAGGAGAGGGCGAAGCTTTCTTT. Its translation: CAISATGEGEAFF.

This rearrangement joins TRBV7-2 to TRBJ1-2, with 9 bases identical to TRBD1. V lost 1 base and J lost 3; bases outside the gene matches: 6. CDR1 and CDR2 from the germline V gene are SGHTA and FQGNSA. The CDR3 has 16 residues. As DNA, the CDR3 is TGTGCCAGCAGCTTAGGCAACAGGGGGCTGGACTATGGCTACACCTTC. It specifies CASSLGNRGLDYGYTF.

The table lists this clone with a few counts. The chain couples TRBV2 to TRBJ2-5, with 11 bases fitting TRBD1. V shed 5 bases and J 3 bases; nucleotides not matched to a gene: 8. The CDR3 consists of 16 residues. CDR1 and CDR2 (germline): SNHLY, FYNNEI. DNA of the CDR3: TGTGCCAGCAGTTTGGGACAGGGGGTGGGGGAAGAGACCCAGTACTTC. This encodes CASSLGQGVGEETQYF.

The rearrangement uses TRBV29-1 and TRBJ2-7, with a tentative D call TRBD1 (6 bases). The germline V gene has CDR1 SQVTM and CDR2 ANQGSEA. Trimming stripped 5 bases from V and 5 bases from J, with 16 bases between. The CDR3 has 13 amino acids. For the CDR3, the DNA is TGCAGCGTTCAAAGGGACATTGGACACGAGCAGTACTTC. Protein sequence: CSVQRDIGHEQYF.

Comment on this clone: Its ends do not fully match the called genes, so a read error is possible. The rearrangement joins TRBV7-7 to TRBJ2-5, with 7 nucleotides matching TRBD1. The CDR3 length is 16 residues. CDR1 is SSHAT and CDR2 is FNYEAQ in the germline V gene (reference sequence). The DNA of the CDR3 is TGTGCTAGCAGCTTAGCGCCCACAGGGGCGGGAGAGACCCAGTACTTC. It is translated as CASSLAPTGAGETQYF.

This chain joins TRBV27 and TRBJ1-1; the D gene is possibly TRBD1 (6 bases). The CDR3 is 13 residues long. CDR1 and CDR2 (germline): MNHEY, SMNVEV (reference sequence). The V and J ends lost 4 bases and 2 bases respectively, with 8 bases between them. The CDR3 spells CASSWGQNTEAFF. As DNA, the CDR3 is TGTGCCAGCAGTTGGGGACAAAACACTGAAGCTTTCTTT.

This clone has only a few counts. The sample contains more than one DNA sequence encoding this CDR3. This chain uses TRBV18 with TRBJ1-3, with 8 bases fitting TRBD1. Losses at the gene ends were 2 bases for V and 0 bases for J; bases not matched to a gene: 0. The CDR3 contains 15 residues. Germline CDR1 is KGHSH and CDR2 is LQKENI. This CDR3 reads CASSPGQGSGNTIYF. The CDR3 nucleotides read TGTGCCAGCTCACCAGGACAGGGCTCTGGAAACACCATATATTTT.

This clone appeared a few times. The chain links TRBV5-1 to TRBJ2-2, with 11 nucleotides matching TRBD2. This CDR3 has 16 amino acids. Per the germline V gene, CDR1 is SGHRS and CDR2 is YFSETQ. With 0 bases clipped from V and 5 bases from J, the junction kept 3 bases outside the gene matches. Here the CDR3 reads CASSLALAGETGELFF. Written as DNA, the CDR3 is TGCGCCAGCAGCTTGGCACTAGCGGGGGAAACCGGGGAGCTGTTTTTT. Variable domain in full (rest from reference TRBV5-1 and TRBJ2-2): KAGVTQTPRYLIKTRGQQVTLSCSPISGHRSVSWYQQTPGQGLQFLFEYFSETQRNKGNFPGRFSGRQFSNSRSEMNVSTLELGDSALYLCASSLALAGETGELFFGEGSRLTVL.

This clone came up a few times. The CDR3 spells CASSQDIDRGTVFYEQYF. The CDR3, as DNA: TGTGCCAGCAGCCAAGATATCGACCGCGGGACGGTCTTCTACGAGCAGTACTTC. This sequence joins TRBV4-2 and TRBJ2-7; possible D gene TRBD2, 6 bases. Germline assignment: CDR1 LGHNA and CDR2 YNFKEQ. The CDR3 contains 18 residues. V was cut by 0 bases and J by 3 bases, with 21 bases left in between.

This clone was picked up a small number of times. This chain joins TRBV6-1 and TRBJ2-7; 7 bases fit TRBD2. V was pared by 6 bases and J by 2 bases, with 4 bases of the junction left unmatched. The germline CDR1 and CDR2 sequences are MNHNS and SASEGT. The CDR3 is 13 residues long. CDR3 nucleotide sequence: TGTGCCAGCAGGCTAAGCGGGGCCTACGAGCAGTACTTC. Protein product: CASRLSGAYEQYF.

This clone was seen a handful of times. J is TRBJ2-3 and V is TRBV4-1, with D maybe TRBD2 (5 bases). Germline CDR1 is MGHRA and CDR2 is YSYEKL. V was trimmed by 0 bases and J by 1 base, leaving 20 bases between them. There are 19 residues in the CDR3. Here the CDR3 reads CASSQDQGLGMGGTDTQYF. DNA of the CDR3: TGCGCCAGCAGCCAAGATCAAGGGTTAGGGATGGGAGGCACAGATACGCAGTATTTT.

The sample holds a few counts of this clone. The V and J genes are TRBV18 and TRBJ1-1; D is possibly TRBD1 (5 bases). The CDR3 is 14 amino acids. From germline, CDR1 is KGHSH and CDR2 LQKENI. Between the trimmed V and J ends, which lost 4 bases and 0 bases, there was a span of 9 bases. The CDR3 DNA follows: TGTGCCAGCTCACTCGACAGCATGAACACTGAAGCTTTCTTT. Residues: CASSLDSMNTEAFF.